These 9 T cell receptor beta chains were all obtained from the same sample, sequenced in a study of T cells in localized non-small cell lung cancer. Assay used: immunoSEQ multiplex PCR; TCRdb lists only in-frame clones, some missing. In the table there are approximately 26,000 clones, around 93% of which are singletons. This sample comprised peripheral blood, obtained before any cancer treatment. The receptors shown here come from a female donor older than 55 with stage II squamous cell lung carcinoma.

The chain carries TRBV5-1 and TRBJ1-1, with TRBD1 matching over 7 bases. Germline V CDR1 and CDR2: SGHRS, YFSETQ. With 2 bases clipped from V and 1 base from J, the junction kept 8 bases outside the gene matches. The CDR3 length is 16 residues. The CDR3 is CASSLQKGAWNTEAFF. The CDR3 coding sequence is TGCGCCAGCAGCTTACAAAAGGGGGCCTGGAACACTGAAGCTTTCTTT.

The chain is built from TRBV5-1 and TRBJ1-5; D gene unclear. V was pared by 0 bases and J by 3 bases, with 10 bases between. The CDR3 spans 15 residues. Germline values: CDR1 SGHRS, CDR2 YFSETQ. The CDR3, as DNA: TGCGCCAGCAGCTTGGATCCCGTCCCCAATCAGCCCCAGCATTTT. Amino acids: CASSLDPVPNQPQHF.

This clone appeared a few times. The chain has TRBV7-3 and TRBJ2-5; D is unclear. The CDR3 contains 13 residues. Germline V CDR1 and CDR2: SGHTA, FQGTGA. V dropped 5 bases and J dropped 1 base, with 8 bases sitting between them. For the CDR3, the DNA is TGTGCCAGCAGCCCAGGAGTCCAAGAGACCCAGTACTTC. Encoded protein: CASSPGVQETQYF.

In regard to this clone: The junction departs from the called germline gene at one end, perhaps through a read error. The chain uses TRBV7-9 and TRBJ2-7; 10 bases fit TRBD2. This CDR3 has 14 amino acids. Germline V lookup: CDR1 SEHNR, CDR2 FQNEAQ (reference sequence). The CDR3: CASSSRTSGYGQYF. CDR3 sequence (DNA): TGTGCCAGCAGCTCCCGGACTAGCGGCTACGGGCAGTACTTC.

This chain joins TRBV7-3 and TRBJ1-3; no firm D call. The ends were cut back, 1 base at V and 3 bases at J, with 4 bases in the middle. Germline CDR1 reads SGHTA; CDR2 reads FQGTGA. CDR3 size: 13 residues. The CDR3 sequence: CASSLIRGNTIYF. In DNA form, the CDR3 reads TGTGCCAGCAGCTTAATCCGTGGAAACACCATATATTTT.

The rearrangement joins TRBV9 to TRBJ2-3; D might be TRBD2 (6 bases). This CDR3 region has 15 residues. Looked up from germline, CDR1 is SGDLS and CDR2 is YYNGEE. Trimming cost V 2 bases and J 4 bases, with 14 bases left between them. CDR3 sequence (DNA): TGTGCCAGCAGCGTCAGACTAGATAGCGCAGATACGCAGTATTTT. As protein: CASSVRLDSADTQYF.

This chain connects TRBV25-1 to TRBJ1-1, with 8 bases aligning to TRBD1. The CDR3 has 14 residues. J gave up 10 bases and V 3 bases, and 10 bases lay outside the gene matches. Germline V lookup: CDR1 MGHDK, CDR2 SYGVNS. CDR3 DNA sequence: TGTGCCAGCAGTGAGTTACAGGACAGGGCTGGAGCTTTCTTT. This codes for CASSELQDRAGAFF.

CDR3 in DNA: TGTGCCAGCAGCCCTCGGACAGGCCTCTACGAGCAGTACTTC. Translating it yields CASSPRTGLYEQYF. This chain joins TRBV7-2 and TRBJ2-7, with 7 nucleotides matching TRBD1. CDR3 length equals 14 residues. CDR1 and CDR2 (germline): SGHTA, FQGNSA. The trim removed 5 bases at V and 3 bases at J, leaving 7 bases unmatched.

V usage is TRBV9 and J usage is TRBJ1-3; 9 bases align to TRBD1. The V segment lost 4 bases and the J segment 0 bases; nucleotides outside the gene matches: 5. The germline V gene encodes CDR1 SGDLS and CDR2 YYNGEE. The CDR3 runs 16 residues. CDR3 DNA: TGTGCCAGCAGCCCGGGACAGGGCCTCTCTGGAAACACCATATATTTT. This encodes CASSPGQGLSGNTIYF.